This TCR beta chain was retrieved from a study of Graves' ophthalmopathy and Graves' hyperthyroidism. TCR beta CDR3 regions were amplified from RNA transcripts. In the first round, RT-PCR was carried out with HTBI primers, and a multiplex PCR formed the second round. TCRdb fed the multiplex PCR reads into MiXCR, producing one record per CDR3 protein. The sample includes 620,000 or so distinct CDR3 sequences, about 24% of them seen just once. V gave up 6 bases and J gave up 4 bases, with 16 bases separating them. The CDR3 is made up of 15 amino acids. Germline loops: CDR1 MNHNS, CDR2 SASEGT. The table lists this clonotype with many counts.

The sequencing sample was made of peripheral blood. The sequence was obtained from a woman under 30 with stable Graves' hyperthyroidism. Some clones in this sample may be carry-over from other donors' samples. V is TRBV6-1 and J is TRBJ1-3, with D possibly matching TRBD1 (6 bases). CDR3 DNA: TGTGCCAGCAGAGTAGGGGGGGGTGACGGAAACACCATATATTTT. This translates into CASRVGGGDGNTIYF.